Listed below are T cell receptor beta chains from one sample, sequenced in a study of identical twins. MiXCR was run by TCRdb on the 5' RACE reads, yielding one entry per CDR3 protein. The top ten clones hold 0.5% to 0.65% of a sample with around 480,000 distinct CDR3 sequences, approximately 15% of them seen once. The same data also contributed to another study, on yellow fever vaccine responses in identical twins.

The sequenced sample consisted of CD4+ T cells sorted from blood. Source of these receptors: a woman younger than 35 in good health. Each CDR3 is given with its conserved first and last residue. A D gene is named only where the DNA matches it firmly. Part of the rows lack a size; the others show once, few, many or a class for expanded clones.

>many|TRBJ2-7|TRBD2|TRBV6-1
CASSDGTSGTTIHEQYF
TGTGCCAGCAGTGACGGGACTAGCGGGACAACGATTCACGAGCAGTACTTC
>NA|TRBJ2-7|NA|TRBV9
CASSVMGLGEQYF
TGTGCCAGCAGCGTAATGGGTCTGGGCGAGCAGTACTTC
>few|TRBJ2-2|NA|TRBV20-1
CSAVDSVRPGTGELFF
TGCAGTGCCGTAGACTCGGTGCGACCGGGCACCGGGGAGCTGTTTTTT
>many|TRBJ2-3|TRBD2|TRBV2
CASSVRRTSGLTDTQYF
TGTGCCAGCAGTGTTAGAAGGACTAGCGGACTCACAGATACGCAGTATTTT
>many|TRBJ1-6|NA|TRBV3-1
CASYSGSTNSPLHF
TGTGCCAGCTACTCTGGGTCTACTAATTCACCCCTCCACTTT
>few|TRBJ2-1|TRBD1|TRBV7-2
CASSADRGPRNEQFF
TGTGCCAGCAGCGCTGACAGGGGCCCCCGGAATGAGCAGTTCTTC
>NA|TRBJ2-7|TRBD2|TRBV7-8
CASRSTRLAGSVGEQYF
TGTGCCAGCAGGTCCACTAGACTAGCGGGGAGCGTGGGCGAGCAGTACTTC
>NA|TRBJ1-1|NA|TRBV5-5
CASSGWMNTEAFF
TGTGCCAGCAGCGGTTGGATGAACACTGAAGCTTTCTTT
>NA|TRBJ2-2|NA|TRBV14
CASSSNQGIPGELFF
TGTGCCAGCAGCTCCAACCAGGGAATTCCCGGGGAGCTGTTTTTT
>NA|TRBJ2-4|TRBD1|TRBV29-1
CSVADRGAKNIQYF
TGCAGCGTTGCTGACAGGGGGGCCAAAAACATTCAGTACTTC
>few|TRBJ1-2|NA|TRBV7-2
CASSLETDRFGGYTF
TGTGCCAGCAGCTTGGAAACAGATAGATTTGGTGGCTACACCTTC
>NA|TRBJ2-7|NA|TRBV3-1
CASSQDLGGNIRYF
TGTGCCAGCAGCCAAGATCTAGGGGGAAACATTAGGTACTTC
>few|TRBJ2-1|TRBD2|TRBV10-3
CAISGQAGAINEQFF
TGTGCCATCAGTGGACAAGCGGGAGCTATCAATGAGCAGTTCTTC
>NA|TRBJ1-6|NA|TRBV27
CASSTRPQRDSPLHF
TGTGCCAGCAGTACACGACCACAAAGGGACTCACCCCTCCACTTT
>NA|TRBJ2-5|NA|TRBV28
CASRGQVQETQYF
TGTGCCAGCCGGGGGCAGGTCCAAGAGACCCAGTACTTC
>NA|TRBJ2-5|NA|TRBV7-9
CASSFSQNKETQYF
TGTGCCAGCAGCTTCTCACAGAATAAGGAGACCCAGTACTTC
>NA|TRBJ2-7|NA|TRBV6-1
CASSPTRPQLGEQYF
TGTGCCAGCAGTCCGACTAGGCCCCAGTTGGGCGAGCAGTACTTC
>few|TRBJ2-5|TRBD1|TRBV20-1
CSARGQEETQYF
TGCAGTGCTAGGGGACAGGAAGAGACCCAGTACTTC
>NA|TRBJ2-6|TRBD1|TRBV6-1
CASRGDSETAAGANVLTF
TGTGCCAGCAGGGGGGACAGCGAAACCGCGGCTGGGGCCAACGTCCTGACTTTC
>NA|TRBJ2-1|NA|TRBV7-6
CASSLVPRGRGGEQFF
TGTGCCAGCAGCTTAGTGCCCCGGGGGCGAGGTGGTGAGCAGTTCTTC